The text below deals with one TCR beta chain. What this receptor recognizes is not known. Base qualities are not recorded, but no much larger clone differs from it by a single base. The sample comes from a study of blood T cell repertoires in COVID-19 (dated by TCRdb to 2018 to 2021). At the level of the whole study: Collaborator samples came from the United States, Italy and Spain and covered acute and convalescent phases of COVID-19. The material from the prospective study consisted of cDNA or gDNA derived from T cells, B-cell-depleted T cells, or PBMCs. Deeply sampled blood TCRbeta repertoires from subjects exposed to, actively infected with, or recovered from COVID-19 were included in the dataset. The repertoires were released in a freely available public database intended as a resource for research on the immune response to SARS-CoV-2. The samples were drawn from two sources: the first 160 participants of the ongoing ImmuneRACE study, and over 1,000 subjects contributed by 6 global collaborators. A de-identified subject ID, COVID-19 status, age in years and sex were almost always included in the sample metadata. Where available, HLA class I and class II types were taken from metadata supplied by the sample provider and were not determined by assay-based typing. Beyond this particular receptor, the publication reports: How much clinical and demographic metadata was included differed by source and by participant, and the metadata was provided uncurated.

Deletion took 2 bases off V and 3 bases off J, with a span of 8 bases between the germline ends. From a lookup of the germline V gene, CDR1 and CDR2 are SGHRS and YFSETQ. The cysteine opens and the phenylalanine closes a CDR3 of 14 amino acids. The DNA shown is the 42-base CDR3, in frame from base 1. The immunoSEQ Assay, a bias-controlled multiplex PCR, was used to amplify TCRbeta CDR3 regions from genomic DNA. Per the original workflow: Nucleated cell counts per sample were estimated from amplification of reference gene primers within the assay. To quantify the absolute abundance of each unique TCRbeta CDR3 rearrangement, sequence reads were collapsed and filtered. For each sample, productive Simpson clonality was calculated by taking the square root of Simpson's diversity index across productive rearrangements. As stored in TCRdb, this immuneACCESS dataset retains in-frame rearrangements with V and J assigned. A fraction of the clones does not appear; measured against another copy, unresolved V genes explain less than half of the discrepancy, and the remainder lacks a known reason. Clone size and the V and J calls come from that table; the DNA yielded D and trimming. The sample table shows 180,000 or so clones, and 80% to 90% are seen once. The ten biggest clones cover approximately 11% of the sample.

One collaborating source in Seattle enrolled patients while the patients were actively infected and followed the patients over time throughout the course of disease. Whole blood was collected in K2EDTA tubes by collaborating institutions according to the institutions' own protocols. Collaborator samples were shipped for TCRbeta analysis as frozen whole blood, isolated PBMCs, or DNA extracted from either sample type. The sequence joins TRBV5-1 to TRBJ2-2; the D gene cannot be resolved reliably. This receptor was obtained from a woman aged 55 to 70 with COVID-19, enrolled during active disease. The sample comprised peripheral blood. This receptor has the CDR3 CASSLLTDTGELFF. The nucleotide sequence reads TGCGCCAGCAGCTTACTAACGGACACCGGGGAGCTGTTTTTT.